Each of the 14 T cell receptor beta chains below was sequenced from the same sample in a study of T cell repertoires in ileal Crohn's disease. Before sorting, lamina propria lymphocytes were separated from surgical specimens by density gradient. Data came from immunoSEQ multiplex PCR; TCRdb stores just in-frame clones and leaves some out. Among 5,500 to 7,000 clones listed, approximately 87% were seen once. Sequencing input: CD4+ T cells from ileum. Receptors originate from an adult with Crohn's disease. Some clones in this sample may be carry-over from other donors' samples.

This chain connects TRBV5-1 to TRBJ1-4, with a possible D match to TRBD1 (6 bases). CDR3 length: 16 residues. CDR1 and CDR2 from the germline V gene are SGHRS and YFSETQ. Trimming took off 4 bases at V and 1 base at J, with 14 bases between the two ends. The chain's CDR3 is CASSRTTQGTNEKLFF. In DNA form, the CDR3 reads TGCGCCAGCAGCCGGACGACACAGGGAACTAATGAAAAACTGTTTTTT.

This clone occurred a few times. This chain joins TRBV6-1 and TRBJ1-4; 9 bases agree with TRBD1. Germline V gene data show CDR1 as MNHNS and CDR2 as SASEGT. J was trimmed by 5 bases and V by 2 bases; bases with no gene match: 3. CDR3 size: 15 residues. DNA for the CDR3: TGTGCCAGCAGTGAAACCGGGACAGGGAATGAAAAACTGTTTTTT. Translating gives CASSETGTGNEKLFF.

The gene calls are TRBV6-5 and TRBJ1-2; perhaps TRBD1 as D (5 bases). Trimming removed 5 bases from V and 6 bases from J, with 13 bases in between. The CDR3 has 13 amino acids. Germline V gene lookup returns CDR1 MNHEY and CDR2 SVGAGI. The CDR3 reads CASSNRPLDGYTF. CDR3 in DNA: TGTGCCAGCAGTAACAGGCCTTTGGATGGCTACACCTTC.

The chain employs TRBV5-1 and TRBJ2-1; possible D gene TRBD2, 5 bases. This CDR3 has 14 residues. V lost 2 bases and J lost 5, with 11 bases in between. Germline assignment: CDR1 SGHRS and CDR2 YFSETQ. The CDR3 nucleotides are TGCGCCAGCAGCTTAAGAGCGGTTAACAATGAGCAGTTCTTC. Its translation is CASSLRAVNNEQFF.

This rearrangement joins TRBV29-1 to TRBJ1-1; D perhaps matches TRBD1 (5 bases). This CDR3 region has 12 residues. V shed 4 bases and J shed 2 bases, with 8 bases lying between them. Germline V lookup: CDR1 SQVTM, CDR2 ANQGSEA. CDR3 in amino acids: CSVGQSNTEAFF. CDR3 bases: TGCAGCGTTGGACAGAGTAACACTGAAGCTTTCTTT.

The chain carries TRBV11-2 and TRBJ2-3; 10 bases align to TRBD2. The germline CDR1 and CDR2 sequences are SGHAT and FQNNGV. The CDR3 contains 20 residues. V was clipped by 0 bases and J by 5 bases; unmatched bases: 17. The CDR3 bases are TGTGCCAGCAGCTTAGAGGTAGCGGGAGGACCTTACTCAATTCGAGATACGCAGTATTTT. Protein sequence: CASSLEVAGGPYSIRDTQYF.

The rearrangement joins TRBV9 to TRBJ2-1, with unresolved D. Germline CDR1 reads SGDLS; CDR2 reads YYNGEE. V was trimmed by 0 bases and J by 0 bases, leaving 10 bases between them. The CDR3 is made up of 16 amino acids. The CDR3 DNA is TGTGCCAGCAGCGTAGGACCCAGGAACTCCTACAATGAGCAGTTCTTC. The encoded protein is CASSVGPRNSYNEQFF.

This clone was counted a single time. The chain carries TRBV5-5 and TRBJ1-4; 7 bases fit TRBD1. Germline V lookup: CDR1 SGHKS, CDR2 YYEKEE (reference sequence). With V trimmed by 1 base and J by 8 bases, 5 bases remained unmatched. This CDR3 has 14 residues. CDR3 coding DNA: TGTGCCAGCAGCTTGCGTCAGGGGGGAGAAAAACTGTTTTTT. Its translation: CASSLRQGGEKLFF.

The chain is built from TRBV19 and TRBJ2-5; weak D call: TRBD1 (6 bases). This CDR3 is 17 amino acids long. The ends were cut back, 1 base at V and 1 base at J, with 16 bases in the middle. Germline V gives CDR1 LNHDA, CDR2 SQIVND (reference sequence). The CDR3 spells CASSIGTVSRSQETQYF. CDR3 nucleotide sequence: TGTGCCAGTAGTATAGGGACAGTATCACGATCCCAAGAGACCCAGTACTTC.

The chain employs TRBV5-1 and TRBJ2-5; TRBD2 matches at 15 bases. This CDR3 spans 18 amino acids. Looked up from germline, CDR1 is SGHRS and CDR2 is YFSETQ. Trimming cost V 0 bases and J 2 bases; bases outside gene matches: 5. As DNA, the CDR3 is TGCGCCAGCAGCTTGGCTCCGGGACTAGCGGGAGGACAAGAGACCCAGTACTTC. This codes for CASSLAPGLAGGQETQYF. The full variable domain, rest sourced from reference TRBV5-1 and TRBJ2-5, is KAGVTQTPRYLIKTRGQQVTLSCSPISGHRSVSWYQQTPGQGLQFLFEYFSETQRNKGNFPGRFSGRQFSNSRSEMNVSTLELGDSALYLCASSLAPGLAGGQETQYFGPGTRLLVL.

V usage is TRBV29-1 and J usage is TRBJ1-5, with D perhaps matching TRBD1 (6 bases). The CDR3 runs 13 residues. Germline V gene sequence: CDR1 SQVTM, CDR2 ANQGSEA. The V and J ends lost 4 bases and 3 bases respectively, with 10 bases between them. The CDR3 protein is CSVATGSNQPQHF. CDR3 in DNA: TGCAGCGTTGCAACAGGGTCCAATCAGCCCCAGCATTTT. Combining the CDR3 with reference TRBV29-1 and TRBJ1-5 gives the whole variable domain SAVISQKPSRDICQRGTSLTIQCQVDSQVTMMFWYRQQPGQSLTLIATANQGSEATYESGFVIDKFPISRPNLTFSTLTVSNMSPEDSSIYLCSVATGSNQPQHFGDGTRLSIL.

The chain links TRBV19 to TRBJ2-6, with 8 bases lining up with TRBD1. This CDR3 spans 18 amino acids. Germline assignment: CDR1 LNHDA and CDR2 SQIVND (reference sequence). Unmatched junction bases numbered 7, after V lost 3 bases and J lost 0 bases. CDR3 coding DNA: TGTGCCAGTAGTATTGGGACAGGCCTGTACTCTGGGGCCAACGTCCTGACTTTC. Its translation is CASSIGTGLYSGANVLTF.

The rearrangement links TRBV9 to TRBJ2-1, with 9 nucleotides matching TRBD2. Germline assignment: CDR1 SGDLS and CDR2 YYNGEE. The CDR3 has 17 amino acids. J lost 0 bases, V lost 0 bases, and 4 bases had no gene match. CDR3 coding DNA: TGTGCCAGCAGCGTAGCTGGGCGGGGGGGCTCCTACAATGAGCAGTTCTTC. This sequence encodes CASSVAGRGGSYNEQFF.

The chain carries TRBV19 and TRBJ1-2; 9 positions match TRBD1. The J segment lost 8 bases and the V segment lost 4 bases, leaving 11 bases of the junction unmatched. Germline values: CDR1 LNHDA, CDR2 SQIVND (reference sequence). This CDR3 comprises 15 residues. The CDR3 here is CASSTVDRGAAGYTF. In DNA form, the CDR3 reads TGTGCCAGTAGTACCGTGGACAGGGGTGCGGCCGGCTACACCTTC.